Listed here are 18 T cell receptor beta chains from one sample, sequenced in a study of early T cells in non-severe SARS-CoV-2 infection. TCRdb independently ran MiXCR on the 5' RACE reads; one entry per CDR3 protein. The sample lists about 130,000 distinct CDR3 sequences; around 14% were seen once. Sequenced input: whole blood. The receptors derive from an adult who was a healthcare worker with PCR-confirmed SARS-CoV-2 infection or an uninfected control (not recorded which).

CDR3 DNA sequence: TGCGCCAGCAGCAGAGTATCTGGTGGCTACACCTTC. This encodes CASSRVSGGYTF. The V and J genes are TRBV5-1 and TRBJ1-2; D not certain. CDR3 size: 12 residues. Germline V gene data show CDR1 as SGHRS and CDR2 as YFSETQ. Trimming cost V 4 bases and J 7 bases, with 11 bases left between them.

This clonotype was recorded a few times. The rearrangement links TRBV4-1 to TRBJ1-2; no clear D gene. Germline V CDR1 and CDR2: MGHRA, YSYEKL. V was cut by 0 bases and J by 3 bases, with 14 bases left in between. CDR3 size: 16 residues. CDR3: CASSQDPRQADYGYTF. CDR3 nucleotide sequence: TGCGCCAGCAGCCAAGATCCCCGGCAGGCCGACTATGGCTACACCTTC.

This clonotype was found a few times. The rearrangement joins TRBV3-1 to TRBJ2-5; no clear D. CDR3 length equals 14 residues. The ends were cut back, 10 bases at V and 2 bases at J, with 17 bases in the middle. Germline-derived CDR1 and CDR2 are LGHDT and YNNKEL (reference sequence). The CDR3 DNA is TGTGCCACATCTTCAGTCGCATATCAAGAGACCCAGTACTTC. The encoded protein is CATSSVAYQETQYF.

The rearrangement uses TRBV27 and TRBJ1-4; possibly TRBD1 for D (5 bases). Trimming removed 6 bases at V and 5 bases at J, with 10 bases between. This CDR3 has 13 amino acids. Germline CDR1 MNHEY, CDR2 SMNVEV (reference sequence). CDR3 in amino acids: CASRQALNEKLFF. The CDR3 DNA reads TGTGCCAGCAGACAGGCGCTGAATGAAAAACTGTTTTTT.

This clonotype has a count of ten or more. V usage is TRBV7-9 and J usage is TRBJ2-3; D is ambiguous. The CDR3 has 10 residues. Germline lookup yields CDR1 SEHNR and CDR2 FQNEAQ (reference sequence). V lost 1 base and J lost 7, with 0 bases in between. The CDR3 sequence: CASSLDTQYF. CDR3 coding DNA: TGTGCCAGCAGCTTAGATACGCAGTATTTT. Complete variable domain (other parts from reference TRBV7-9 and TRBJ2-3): DTGVSQNPRHKITKRGQNVTFRCDPISEHNRLYWYRQTLGQGPEFLTYFQNEAQLEKSRLLSDRFSAERPKGSFSTLEIQRTEQGDSAMYLCASSLDTQYFGPGTRLTVL.

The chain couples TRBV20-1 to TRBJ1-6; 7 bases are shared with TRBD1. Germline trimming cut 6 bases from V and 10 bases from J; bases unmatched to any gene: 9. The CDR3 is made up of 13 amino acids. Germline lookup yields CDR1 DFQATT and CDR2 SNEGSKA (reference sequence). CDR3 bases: TGCAGTGCCGGCGAGGGGGCTAACTCACCCCTCCACTTT. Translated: CSAGEGANSPLHF.

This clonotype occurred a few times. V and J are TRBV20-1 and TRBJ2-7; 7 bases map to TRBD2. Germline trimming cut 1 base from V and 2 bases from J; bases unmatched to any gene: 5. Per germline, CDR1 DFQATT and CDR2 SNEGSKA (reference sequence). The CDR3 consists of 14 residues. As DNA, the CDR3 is TGCAGTGCTAGAGGTAGCGGGCAAGCCTACGAGCAGTACTTC. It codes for CSARGSGQAYEQYF.

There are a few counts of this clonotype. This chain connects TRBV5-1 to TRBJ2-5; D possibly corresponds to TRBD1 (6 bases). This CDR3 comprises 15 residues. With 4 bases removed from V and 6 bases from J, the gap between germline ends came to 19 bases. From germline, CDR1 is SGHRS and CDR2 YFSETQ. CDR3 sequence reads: CASSISGTTVKTQYF. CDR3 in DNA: TGCGCCAGCAGCATATCCGGGACAACTGTAAAGACCCAGTACTTC.

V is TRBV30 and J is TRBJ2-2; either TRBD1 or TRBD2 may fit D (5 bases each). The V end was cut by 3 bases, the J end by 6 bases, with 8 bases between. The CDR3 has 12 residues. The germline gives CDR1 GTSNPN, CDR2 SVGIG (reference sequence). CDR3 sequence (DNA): TGTGCCTGGAGCGTGGGGGCCGGGGAGCTGTTTTTT. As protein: CAWSVGAGELFF.

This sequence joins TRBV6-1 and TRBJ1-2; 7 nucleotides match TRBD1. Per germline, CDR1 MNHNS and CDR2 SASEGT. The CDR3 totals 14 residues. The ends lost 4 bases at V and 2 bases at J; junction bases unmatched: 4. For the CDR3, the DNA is TGTGCCAGCAGTGGCGGGACAGCGAACTATGGCTACACCTTC. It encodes CASSGGTANYGYTF.

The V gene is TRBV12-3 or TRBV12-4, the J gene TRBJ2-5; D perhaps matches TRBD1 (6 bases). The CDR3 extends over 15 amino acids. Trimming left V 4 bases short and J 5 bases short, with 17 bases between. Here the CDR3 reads CASSSSTGVGETQYF. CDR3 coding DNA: TGTGCCAGCAGTTCGTCGACAGGTGTAGGGGAGACCCAGTACTTC.

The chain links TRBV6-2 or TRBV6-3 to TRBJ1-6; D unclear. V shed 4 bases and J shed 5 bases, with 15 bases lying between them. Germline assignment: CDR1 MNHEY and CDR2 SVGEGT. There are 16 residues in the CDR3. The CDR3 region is CASSSAAIPDNSPLHF. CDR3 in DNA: TGTGCCAGCAGTTCAGCGGCAATACCCGATAATTCACCCCTCCACTTT.

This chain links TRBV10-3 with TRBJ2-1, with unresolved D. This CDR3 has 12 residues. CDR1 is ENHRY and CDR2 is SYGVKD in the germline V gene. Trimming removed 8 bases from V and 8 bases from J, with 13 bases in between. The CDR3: CAIGESGYEQFF. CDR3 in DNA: TGTGCCATCGGCGAGAGTGGGTATGAGCAGTTCTTC.

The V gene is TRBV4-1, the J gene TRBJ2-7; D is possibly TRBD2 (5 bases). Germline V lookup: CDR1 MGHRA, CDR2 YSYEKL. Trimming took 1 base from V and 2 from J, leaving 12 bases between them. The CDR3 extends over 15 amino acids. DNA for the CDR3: TGCGCCAGCAGCCAAGTACCCGGAGGAACCTACGAGCAGTACTTC. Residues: CASSQVPGGTYEQYF.

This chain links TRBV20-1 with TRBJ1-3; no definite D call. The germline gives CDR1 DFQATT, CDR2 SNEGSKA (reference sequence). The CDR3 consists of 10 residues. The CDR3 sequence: CKIFGNTIYF. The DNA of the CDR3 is TGCAAGATTTTTGGAAACACCATATATTTT.

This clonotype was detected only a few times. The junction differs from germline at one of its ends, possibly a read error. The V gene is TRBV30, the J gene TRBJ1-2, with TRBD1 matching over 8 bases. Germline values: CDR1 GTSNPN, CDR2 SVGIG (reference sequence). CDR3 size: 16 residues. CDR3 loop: CAWSVGPDRASYAYTF. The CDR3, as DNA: TGTGCCTGGAGTGTAGGCCCGGACAGGGCCTCCTATGCCTACACCTTC. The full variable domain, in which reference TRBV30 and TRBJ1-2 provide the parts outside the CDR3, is SQTIHQWPATLVQPVGSPLSLECTVEGTSNPNLYWYRQAAGRGLQLLFYSVGIGQISSEVPQNLSASRPQDRQFILSSKKLLLSDSGFYLCAWSVGPDRASYAYTFGSGTRLTVV.

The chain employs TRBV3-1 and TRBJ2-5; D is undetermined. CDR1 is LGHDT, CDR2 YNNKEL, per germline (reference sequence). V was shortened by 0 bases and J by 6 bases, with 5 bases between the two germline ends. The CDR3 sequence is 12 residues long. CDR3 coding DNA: TGTGCCAGCAGCCAAGATCGAAAGACCCAGTACTTC. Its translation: CASSQDRKTQYF.

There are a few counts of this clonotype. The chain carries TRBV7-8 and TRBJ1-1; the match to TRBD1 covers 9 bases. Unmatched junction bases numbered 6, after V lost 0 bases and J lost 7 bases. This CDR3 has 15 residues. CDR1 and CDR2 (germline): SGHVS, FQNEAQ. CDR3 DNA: TGTGCCAGCAGCTTAGCGCGGGACAGGGTTGGTGAAGCTTTCTTT. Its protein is CASSLARDRVGEAFF.